The 23 T cell receptor beta chains below come from one sample, sequenced in a study of T-cell memory formation after mild COVID-19. TCRdb recomputed calls from the 5' RACE reads with MiXCR, one row per CDR3 protein. The table lists about 390,000 distinct CDR3 sequences, roughly 21% of them singletons. Material: PBMCs or a T cell subset sorted from them (not recorded which). These receptors were obtained from an adult woman who had mild COVID-19 (a few samples of this study predate the infection). Cell type and time point are not known.

The chain has TRBV3-1 and TRBJ2-1; no definite D call. The CDR3 has 14 amino acids. Germline V lookup: CDR1 LGHDT, CDR2 YNNKEL (reference sequence). V lost 1 base and J lost 9, with 13 bases in between. CDR3 sequence: CASSQGLPPSEQFF. CDR3 sequence (DNA): TGTGCCAGCAGCCAAGGACTGCCCCCCAGTGAGCAGTTCTTC.

This clonotype was counted between two and nine times. This chain links TRBV2 with TRBJ2-1; D might be TRBD2 (6 bases). CDR1 is SNHLY and CDR2 is FYNNEI in the germline V gene. Trimming pared 8 bases from V and 8 bases from J, leaving 7 bases between. The CDR3 length is 10 residues. The CDR3 nucleotides read TGTGCCAGCGGGGACTATGAGCAGTTCTTC. Residues: CASGDYEQFF.

The sample holds a few counts of this clonotype. The chain carries TRBV7-9 and TRBJ2-7; tentative D call: TRBD1 (5 bases). The CDR3 is made up of 11 amino acids. Germline CDR1 is SEHNR and CDR2 is FQNEAQ (reference sequence). Trimming removed 5 bases from V and 7 bases from J, with 9 bases in between. The chain's CDR3 is CASSADREQYF. The CDR3 region has the DNA TGTGCCAGCAGCGCCGACAGAGAGCAGTACTTC.

This clonotype showed up just a few times. The chain carries TRBV7-8 and TRBJ2-5; 9 bases match TRBD1. The CDR3 totals 15 residues. Germline CDR1 is SGHVS and CDR2 is FQNEAQ. V gave up 5 bases and J gave up 3 bases; unmatched junction bases: 7. CDR3 loop: CASSPIRTGEETQYF. The CDR3 nucleotides read TGTGCCAGCAGCCCCATCAGGACAGGGGAAGAGACCCAGTACTTC.

This clonotype occurred a few times. The chain is built from TRBV5-1 and TRBJ2-7; 7 bases fit TRBD1. Trimming at V came to 4 bases and at J to 4 bases, leaving 8 bases not matched to a gene. The germline gives CDR1 SGHRS, CDR2 YFSETQ. The CDR3 extends over 14 amino acids. CDR3 sequence (DNA): TGCGCCAGCAGCGAAGGGACAGATACGTACGAGCAGTACTTC. Protein: CASSEGTDTYEQYF. The full variable domain, its missing parts supplied by reference TRBV5-1 and TRBJ2-7, is KAGVTQTPRYLIKTRGQQVTLSCSPISGHRSVSWYQQTPGQGLQFLFEYFSETQRNKGNFPGRFSGRQFSNSRSEMNVSTLELGDSALYLCASSEGTDTYEQYFGPGTRLTVT.

There are a few counts of this clonotype. The J gene is TRBJ2-5, the V gene TRBV12-3 or TRBV12-4, with a possible D match to TRBD1 (6 bases). V shed 3 bases and J shed 4 bases, with 21 bases lying between them. CDR3 length: 17 residues. The CDR3 loop reads CASSLVGFADSLETQYF. In DNA form, the CDR3 reads TGTGCCAGCAGTTTGGTCGGGTTCGCGGACAGTTTAGAGACCCAGTACTTC.

This clonotype was picked up many times. The DNA of the CDR3 is TGTGCCAGCAGGCTCACAGATACGCAGTATTTT. The encoded protein is CASRLTDTQYF. J is TRBJ2-3 and V is TRBV11-3; D gene ambiguous. From germline, CDR1 is SGHNT and CDR2 YENEEA. Deletions cut 6 bases from V and 2 bases from J, with 3 bases between. CDR3 size: 11 residues.

This chain connects TRBV7-9 to TRBJ2-6, with 7 nucleotides matching TRBD1. The germline V gene has CDR1 SEHNR and CDR2 FQNEAQ (reference sequence). Trimming cost V 1 base and J 1 base; bases outside gene matches: 4. This CDR3 spans 17 amino acids. This CDR3 is CASSLGTGGSGANVLTF. The CDR3 DNA reads TGTGCCAGCAGCTTAGGGACAGGTGGATCTGGGGCCAACGTCCTGACTTTC.

V usage is TRBV5-8 and J usage is TRBJ2-7; 9 nucleotides align to TRBD1. CDR1 SGHTS and CDR2 YDEGEE come from the germline V gene. This CDR3 spans 14 amino acids. The V and J ends lost 3 bases and 5 bases, in that order; junction bases with no gene match: 6. CDR3 amino acids: CASSSPGTGNEQYF. The DNA for the CDR3 is TGTGCCAGCAGCTCCCCCGGGACAGGGAACGAGCAGTACTTC.

The chain employs TRBV30 and TRBJ2-5; D might be TRBD1 (6 bases). Germline V lookup: CDR1 GTSNPN, CDR2 SVGIG (reference sequence). This CDR3 has 13 residues. V was cut by 0 bases and J by 8 bases, with 13 bases left in between. CDR3 region: CAWSVLPGDTQYF. Written as DNA, the CDR3 is TGTGCCTGGAGTGTACTGCCAGGGGACACCCAGTACTTC.

The CDR3 DNA sequence: TGTGCCAGCAGCTTAGGATTGTTTCTAGCGGGGGGCCAGAGCACAGATACGCAGTATTTT. Its translation: CASSLGLFLAGGQSTDTQYF. The chain has TRBV7-2 and TRBJ2-3, with 11 bases lining up with TRBD2. The CDR3 runs 20 residues. Germline V gives CDR1 SGHTA, CDR2 FQGNSA. The V and J ends lost 1 base and 0 bases, in that order; junction bases with no gene match: 12.

The chain has TRBV3-1 and TRBJ2-3; D remains ambiguous. The CDR3 runs 14 residues. Trimming pared 2 bases from V and 4 bases from J, leaving 10 bases between. Germline values: CDR1 LGHDT, CDR2 YNNKEL (reference sequence). This chain's CDR3 is CASSQSPVADTQYF. The CDR3 nucleotides are TGTGCCAGCAGCCAAAGCCCGGTTGCAGATACGCAGTATTTT.

The chain carries TRBV7-8 and TRBJ2-5, with 7 bases that match TRBD1. V lost 5 bases to trimming and J lost 1 base; unmatched junction nucleotides: 4. CDR1 and CDR2 (germline): SGHVS, FQNEAQ. The CDR3 sequence is 14 residues long. The CDR3 protein is CASSRDRVQETQYF. Written as DNA, the CDR3 is TGTGCCAGCAGCCGCGACAGGGTCCAAGAGACCCAGTACTTC. Looking up the rest from reference TRBV7-8 and TRBJ2-5 gives the full variable domain: GAGVSQSPRYKVAKRGQDVALRCDPISGHVSLFWYQQALGQGPEFLTYFQNEAQLDKSGLPSDRFFAERPEGSVSTLKIQRTQQEDSAVYLCASSRDRVQETQYFGPGTRLLVL.

The V gene is TRBV7-8, the J gene TRBJ2-5; perhaps TRBD1 as D (5 bases). The CDR3 is 15 residues long. Germline loops: CDR1 SGHVS, CDR2 FQNEAQ. Trimming took 1 base from V and 3 from J, leaving 12 bases between them. CDR3 protein: CASSLVLFREETQYF. The CDR3 region has the DNA TGTGCCAGCAGCTTAGTATTGTTCAGGGAAGAGACCCAGTACTTC.

This clonotype was found a few times. The V and J genes are TRBV5-1 and TRBJ2-2; 9 positions agree with TRBD2. V was clipped by 1 base and J by 7 bases; unmatched bases: 8. Germline assignment: CDR1 SGHRS and CDR2 YFSETQ. This CDR3 has 16 amino acids. CDR3 residues: CASSLWGTSSIGELFF. CDR3 nucleotides: TGCGCCAGCAGCTTGTGGGGGACTAGCTCGATCGGGGAGCTGTTTTTT.

The rearrangement links TRBV5-1 to TRBJ2-7, with 8 positions matching TRBD1. Germline lookup yields CDR1 SGHRS and CDR2 YFSETQ. The V segment lost 4 bases and the J segment 2 bases; nucleotides outside the gene matches: 11. The CDR3 spans 16 residues. CDR3 DNA: TGCGCCAGCAGCCTAGGACAGGGCATGTTAGCCTACGAGCAGTACTTC. This gives the protein CASSLGQGMLAYEQYF.

In this sample, this clonotype turned up many times. The chain has TRBV10-2 and TRBJ2-1; no clear D. The CDR3 has 12 amino acids. Germline loops: CDR1 WSHSY, CDR2 SAAADI. With 2 bases removed from V and 10 bases from J, the gap between germline ends came to 9 bases. The CDR3, as DNA: TGCGCCAGCAGTGAGACGGCTTCCGAGCAGTTCTTC. The encoded protein is CASSETASEQFF.

This clonotype has more than one count but fewer than ten. As DNA, the CDR3 is TGTGCCAGCAGCTTAGGACAGGATGTCTCCTACGAGCAGTACTTC. This sequence encodes CASSLGQDVSYEQYF. The chain joins TRBV7-6 to TRBJ2-7, with D possibly matching TRBD1 (6 bases). Trimming cost V 1 base and J 0 bases, with 10 bases left between them. The length of the CDR3 is 15 residues. The V gene's germline CDR1 is SGHVS and CDR2 FNYEAQ.

The rearrangement links TRBV5-6 to TRBJ2-2, with 9 bases identical to TRBD1. Trimming took 0 bases from V and 3 from J; bases not matched to a gene: 3. CDR1 is SGHDT, CDR2 YYEEEE, per germline. The CDR3 is 16 amino acids. The CDR3 DNA is TGTGCCAGCAGCTTGGGGGACAGGGACTACACCGGGGAGCTGTTTTTT. It is translated as CASSLGDRDYTGELFF.

The chain recombines TRBV4-1 with TRBJ1-5, with D possibly TRBD1 on 5 matching bases. Germline values: CDR1 MGHRA, CDR2 YSYEKL. The CDR3 runs to 18 residues. Trimming removed 4 bases at V and 1 base at J, with 20 bases between. CDR3 residues: CASSPAKDTTDSNQPQHF. In DNA, the CDR3 is TGCGCCAGCAGCCCAGCAAAGGACACTACGGACAGCAATCAGCCCCAGCATTTT.

This clonotype was seen a few times. This chain connects TRBV6-1 to TRBJ2-3; 10 bases line up with TRBD1. This CDR3 has 16 amino acids. CDR1 and CDR2 (germline): MNHNS, SASEGT. V was clipped by 0 bases and J by 5 bases; unmatched bases: 5. CDR3 in DNA: TGTGCCAGCAGTGAAGCGCGGGACAGGGGACGAGATACGCAGTATTTT. It encodes CASSEARDRGRDTQYF.

The chain combines TRBV24-1 with TRBJ2-2; D remains unclear. Per the germline V gene, CDR1 is KGHDR and CDR2 is SFDVKD. This CDR3 has 15 residues. V lost 4 bases to trimming and J lost 0 bases, with 8 bases between them. CDR3 sequence: CATSEPTTNTGELFF. The DNA of the CDR3 is TGTGCCACCAGTGAACCTACAACGAACACCGGGGAGCTGTTTTTT.

This clonotype was seen more than once but under ten times. The rearrangement joins TRBV12-3 or TRBV12-4 to TRBJ2-7, with 9 bases fitting TRBD2. J lost 5 bases, V lost 10 bases, and 12 bases had no gene match. This CDR3 contains 14 residues. The CDR3 loop reads CAIGVRAGGDEQYF. The CDR3 DNA follows: TGTGCCATCGGTGTCCGGGCGGGAGGGGACGAGCAGTACTTC.